This TCR beta chain was sequenced in a study (dated by TCRdb to the mid-2010s). With respect to the entire study: Whether tumor-infiltrating Tregs in breast cancer are recruited from blood Tregs or converted in situ from other CD4+ T cell subsets was tested. Results the study describes overall, beyond this receptor: The TCR gene usage of tumor memory CD4+ T cells clustered together with blood and lymph node memory CD4+ cells and with lymph node naive CD4+ cells. The validation in the larger cohort was limited to a single TCR beta V-J rearrangement instead of whole repertoires. The greatest overlap of tumor-infiltrating Treg TCR alpha and beta sequences was with tumor naive CD4+ T cells, followed next by blood naive CD4+ T cells.

Full-length TCR variable regions were amplified by 5' RACE PCR with constant-region reverse primers, and semi-nested PCR with Nested Universal Primer A was subsequently performed. Using the ReliaPrep RNA Cell Miniprep System, total RNA was extracted, and the SMARTer RACE 5'/3' Kit was then used to reverse transcribe the RNA into 5'RACE-ready cDNA. Full-length TCR alpha and beta libraries were barcoded with multiplex adaptors and sequenced on an Illumina MiSeq. Per the authors' processing: Sequencing data were pooled across the five patients for each of nine subset-tissue groups and compared by unsupervised clustering of TCR gene usage. The Morisita-Horn index, with shared sequences weighted by their contribution to each repertoire, was used to calculate repertoire similarity. TCRdb reworked the public reads: Q25 trimming with fastp, MiXCR clone assembly, productive beta chains retained. Identical CDR3 protein sequences are pooled into one entry, listed with their most common genes and DNA. None of the V and J calls come from the authors' own analysis; TCRdb made them. Across this sample there are approximately 60,000 distinct CDR3 sequences, with around a quarter seen only once. The top ten constitute approximately 3% of the sample.

This clonotype has a handful of counts. No antigen is known for it. One base away there is no much larger clone; base qualities are not given. The memory CD4+ T cell population was isolated based on a CD4+CD45RO+CD25- phenotype. Tregs, naive and memory CD4+ T cells from tumor, blood and ipsilateral draining lymph nodes of a few breast cancer patients underwent full-length TCR alpha and beta sequencing. Tumor tissue, along with lymph nodes from ipsilateral axillary dissection, was perfused with PBS, minced, and then digested using collagenase I and hyaluronidase. FACS confirmed that the sorted cell populations were more than 90% pure. The sequenced material came from tumor-infiltrating memory CD4+ T cells sorted from the breast tumor. This specimen's cell subset or site label, per the study, means: memory CD4+ T cells, CD4+CD45RO+CD25-. The TCR sequence derives from a female donor with breast cancer.

The DNA sequence is as follows: TGTGCCAGCAGCCAAGGAGCCCTCAAAAACATTCAGTACTTC. Its product reads: CASSQGALKNIQYF. The chain is made from TRBV3-1 and TRBJ2-4, with no reliable assignment of the D segment. Counted from cysteine to phenylalanine, this CDR3 has 14 amino acids. CDR3 DNA is the only sequence kept; it has 42 bases, read in frame from the first base. The CDR1 and CDR2 encoded by the germline V gene (reference sequence) are LGHDT and YNNKEL. Trimming removed 1 base from V and 3 bases from J, leaving 7 bases between the germline ends.